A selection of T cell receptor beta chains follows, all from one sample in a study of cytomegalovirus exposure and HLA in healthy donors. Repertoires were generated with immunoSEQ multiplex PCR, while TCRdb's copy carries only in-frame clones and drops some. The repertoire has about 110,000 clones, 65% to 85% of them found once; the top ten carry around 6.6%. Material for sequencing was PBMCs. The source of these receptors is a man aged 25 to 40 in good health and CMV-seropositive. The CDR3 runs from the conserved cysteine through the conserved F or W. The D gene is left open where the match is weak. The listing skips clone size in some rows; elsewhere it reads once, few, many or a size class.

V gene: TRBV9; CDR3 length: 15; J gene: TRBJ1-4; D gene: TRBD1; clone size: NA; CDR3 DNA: TGTGCCAGCAGCAAGGACAGGGGCTTTAATGAAAAACTGTTTTTT; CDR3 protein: CASSKDRGFNEKLFF
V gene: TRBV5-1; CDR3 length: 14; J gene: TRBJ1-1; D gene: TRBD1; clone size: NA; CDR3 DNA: TGCGCCAGCAGCGGGATAACAGGGGGCACTGAAGCTTTCTTT; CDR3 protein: CASSGITGGTEAFF
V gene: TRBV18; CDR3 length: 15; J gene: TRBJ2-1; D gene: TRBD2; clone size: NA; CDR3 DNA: TGTGCCAGCTCACCCGAGACTAGCGGGGGGAATGAGCAGTTCTTC; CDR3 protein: CASSPETSGGNEQFF
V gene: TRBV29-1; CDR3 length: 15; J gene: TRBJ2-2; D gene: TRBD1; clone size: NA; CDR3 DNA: TGCAGCGTTGAAGGCGTCAGGGGGCTATCCGGGGAGCTGTTTTTT; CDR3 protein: CSVEGVRGLSGELFF
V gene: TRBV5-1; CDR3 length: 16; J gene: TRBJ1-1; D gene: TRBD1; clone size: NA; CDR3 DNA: TGCGCCGGCAGCGTCACCGTCAGGGGGTCGAACACTGAAGCTTTCTTT; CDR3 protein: CAGSVTVRGSNTEAFF
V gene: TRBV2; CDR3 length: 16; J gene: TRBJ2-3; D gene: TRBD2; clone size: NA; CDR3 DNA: TGTGCCAGCAGAAGGGTAGCGGGGGGGCCGACAGATACGCAGTATTTT; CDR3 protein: CASRRVAGGPTDTQYF
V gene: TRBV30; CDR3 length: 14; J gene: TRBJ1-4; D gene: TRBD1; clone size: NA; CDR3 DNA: TGTGCCTGGAGTGTGGCAGGGGGCGGAGGGAAACTGTTTTTT; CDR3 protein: CAWSVAGGGGKLFF
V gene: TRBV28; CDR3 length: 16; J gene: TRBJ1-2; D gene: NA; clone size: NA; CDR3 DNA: TGTGCCAGCAGCACCGGGACACCTAAAGGTATCTATGGCTACACCTTC; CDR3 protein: CASSTGTPKGIYGYTF
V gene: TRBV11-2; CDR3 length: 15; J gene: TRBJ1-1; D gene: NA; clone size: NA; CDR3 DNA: TGTGCCAGCAGCTTATCCAGTGAGACACTGACTGAAGCTTTCTTT; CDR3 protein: CASSLSSETLTEAFF
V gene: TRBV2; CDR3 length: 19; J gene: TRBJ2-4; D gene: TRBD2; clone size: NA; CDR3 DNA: TGTGCCAGCAGTGAACGGGGACTAGCGGGGGGGCGGGCCAAAAACATTCAGTACTTC; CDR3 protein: CASSERGLAGGRAKNIQYF
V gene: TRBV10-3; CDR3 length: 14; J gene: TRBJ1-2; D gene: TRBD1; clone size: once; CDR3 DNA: TGTGCCATCAGTGAGGACAGGGCGAACTATGGCTACACCTTC; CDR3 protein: CAISEDRANYGYTF
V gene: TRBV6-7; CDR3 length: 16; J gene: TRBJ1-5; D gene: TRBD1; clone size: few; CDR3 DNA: TGTGCCAGCAGTCCCTGGGACAGGGGAAAGGATCAGCCCCAGCATTTT; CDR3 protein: CASSPWDRGKDQPQHF
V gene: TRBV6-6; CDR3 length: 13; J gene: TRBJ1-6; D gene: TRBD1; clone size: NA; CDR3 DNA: TGTGCCACAGACAGGGACCGCGGTTCACCCCTCCACTTT; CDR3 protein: CATDRDRGSPLHF
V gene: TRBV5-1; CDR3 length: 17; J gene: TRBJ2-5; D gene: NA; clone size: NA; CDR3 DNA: TGCGCCAGCAGCTTGAGGGCGGGGGCTGGCATCCGAGAGACCCAGTACTTC; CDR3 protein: CASSLRAGAGIRETQYF
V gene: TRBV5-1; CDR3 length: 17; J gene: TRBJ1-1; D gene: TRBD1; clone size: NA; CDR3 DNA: TGCGCCAGCAGCTTAAAGGATACAGGGGTCCATAACACTGAAGCTTTCTTT; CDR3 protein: CASSLKDTGVHNTEAFF
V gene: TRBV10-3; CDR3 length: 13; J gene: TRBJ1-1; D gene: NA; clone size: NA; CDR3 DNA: TGTGCCATCAGTGATGGGGGGAGGGCTGAAGCTTTCTTT; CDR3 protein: CAISDGGRAEAFF
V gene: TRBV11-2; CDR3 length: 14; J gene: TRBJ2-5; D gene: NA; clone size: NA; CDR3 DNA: TGTGCCAGCAGCTTAGTTCGCGGGCCAGGGACCCAGTACTTC; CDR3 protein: CASSLVRGPGTQYF
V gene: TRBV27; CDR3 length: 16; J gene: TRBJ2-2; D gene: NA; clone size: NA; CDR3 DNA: TGTGCCAGCAGTTTAAGGGGGGGCCCGAACACCGGGGAGCTGTTTTTT; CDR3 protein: CASSLRGGPNTGELFF
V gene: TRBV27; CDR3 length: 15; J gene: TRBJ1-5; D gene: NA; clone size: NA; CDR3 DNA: TGTGCCAGCAGAATCAGGGTTGGAGTTACTCAGCCCCAGCATTTT; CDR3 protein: CASRIRVGVTQPQHF
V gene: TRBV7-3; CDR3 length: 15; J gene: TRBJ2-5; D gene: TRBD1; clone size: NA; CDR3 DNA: TGTGCCAGCAGCGCCCAGACAGGGGCAGGGGAGACCCAGTACTTC; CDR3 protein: CASSAQTGAGETQYF